This T cell receptor beta chain was recorded in a study of blood T cell repertoires in COVID-19. Study-level information: Collection of acute and convalescent COVID-19 samples took place in the United States, Italy and Spain.

Only in-frame clones appear in the TCRdb table, and some are missing; sequencing was by immunoSEQ multiplex PCR. The sample yields 150,000 to 200,000 clones, approximately 85% seen once. Per germline, CDR1 MNHEY and CDR2 SVGAGI. V lost 5 bases to trimming and J lost 3 bases, with 10 bases between them. This CDR3 is built from 13 residues. The source is a man aged 60 to 69 with acute or convalescent COVID-19. Material: peripheral blood. This rearrangement joins TRBV6-5 to TRBJ1-1, with D hard to call. The CDR3 DNA is TGTGCCAGCAGTCTTAGAGGGCACACTGAAGCTTTCTTT. Protein product: CASSLRGHTEAFF.